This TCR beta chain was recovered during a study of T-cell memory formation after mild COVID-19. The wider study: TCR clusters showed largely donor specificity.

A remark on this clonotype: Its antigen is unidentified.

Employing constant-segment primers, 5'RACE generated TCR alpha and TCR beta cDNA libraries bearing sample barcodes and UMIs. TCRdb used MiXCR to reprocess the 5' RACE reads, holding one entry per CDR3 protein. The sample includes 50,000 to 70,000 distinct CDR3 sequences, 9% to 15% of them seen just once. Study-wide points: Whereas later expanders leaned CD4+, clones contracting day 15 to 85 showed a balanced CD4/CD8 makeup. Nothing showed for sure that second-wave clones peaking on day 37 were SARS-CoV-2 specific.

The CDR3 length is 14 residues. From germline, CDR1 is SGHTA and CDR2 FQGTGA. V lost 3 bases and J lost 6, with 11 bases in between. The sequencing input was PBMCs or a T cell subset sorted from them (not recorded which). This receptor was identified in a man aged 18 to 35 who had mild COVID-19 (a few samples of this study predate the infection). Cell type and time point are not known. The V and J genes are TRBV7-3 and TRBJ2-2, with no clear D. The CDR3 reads CASSFGYASGELFF. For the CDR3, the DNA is TGTGCCAGCAGCTTCGGATACGCCTCCGGGGAGCTGTTTTTT.